The clone carrying this TCR beta chain was seen once. Its antigen remains unidentified. A read error may explain this, as a much larger clone is one base away. A modified ARM-PCR protocol with three rounds of nested PCR amplified TCRbeta. TCRdb independently ran MiXCR on the multiplex PCR reads; one entry per CDR3 protein. The repertoire holds about 110,000 distinct CDR3 sequences, roughly 77% seen once, with roughly 35% in the top ten. This specimen comes from a study of tumor and adjacent non-tumor tissue in lung cancer. Study context: Patients were aged roughly 30 to 76, 10 men and 4 to 6 women, stage I to III. Study outcomes and limitations: Higher tumor TCR diversity was associated with shorter survival. Normal lung showed higher cumulative top 100 clone frequency than tumor.

The CDR3 sequence is 14 residues long. The V gene's germline CDR1 is MDHEN and CDR2 SYDVKM. No cell sorting was done before RNA was extracted from the tissue. This clonotype was sampled from a woman aged 60-75 years with non-small cell lung cancer. The sequenced material came from lung tumor tissue. V and J are TRBV28 and TRBJ2-2; TRBD2 agrees at 12 bases. The CDR3 protein is CASSSLAGGPTLYF. CDR3 coding DNA: TGTGCCAGCAGTTCCCTAGCGGGAGGGCCTACCCTGTATTTT.